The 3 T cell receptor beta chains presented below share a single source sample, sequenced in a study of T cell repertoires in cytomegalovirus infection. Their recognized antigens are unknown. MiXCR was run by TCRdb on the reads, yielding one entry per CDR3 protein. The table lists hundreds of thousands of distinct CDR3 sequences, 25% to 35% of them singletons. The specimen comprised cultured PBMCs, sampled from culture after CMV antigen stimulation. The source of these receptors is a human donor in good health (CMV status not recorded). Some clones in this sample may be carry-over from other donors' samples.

CDR3 nucleotide sequence: TGTGCCATCAGTGTGGCAGGGAGGCGCACAGATACGCAGTATTTT. It codes for CAISVAGRRTDTQYF. This chain uses TRBV10-3 with TRBJ2-3; the D gene is possibly TRBD2 (6 bases). The germline V gene encodes CDR1 ENHRY and CDR2 SYGVKD. The V and J ends lost 4 bases and 1 base respectively, with 12 bases between them. CDR3 length equals 15 residues.

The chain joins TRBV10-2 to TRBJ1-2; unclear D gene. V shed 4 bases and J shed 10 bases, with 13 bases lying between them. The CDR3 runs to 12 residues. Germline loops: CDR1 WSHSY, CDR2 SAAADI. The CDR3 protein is CASSALDGDYTF. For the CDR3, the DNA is TGCGCCAGCAGTGCCCTCGACGGGGACTACACCTTC.

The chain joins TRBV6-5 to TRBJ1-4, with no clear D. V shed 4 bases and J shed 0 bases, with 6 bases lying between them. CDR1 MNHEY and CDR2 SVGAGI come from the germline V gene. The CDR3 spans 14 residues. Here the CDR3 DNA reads TGTGCCAGCAGTTTGACACCAACTAATGAAAAACTGTTTTTT. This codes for CASSLTPTNEKLFF.